The 14 T cell receptor beta chains reported below all come from one sample, sequenced in a study of blood T cells in healthy people across ages. For the second PCR, which ran for about 7 to 12 cycles, a sample-barcoded 5' primer and a J-beta primer mix were used. MiXCR, applied by TCRdb to the 5' RACE reads, yields one record per CDR3 protein. Of 1.5 million to 2 million distinct CDR3 sequences in the sample, about 30% were seen once. The sequencing input was blood. The receptor set was obtained from a woman in her thirties in good health.

The genes are TRBV6-5 and TRBJ2-4; D might be TRBD1 or TRBD2, each matching 5 bases. Trimming shortened V by 4 bases and J by 8 bases, and 15 bases separated the two germline ends. Germline V gene data show CDR1 as MNHEY and CDR2 as SVGAGI. The CDR3 spans 14 residues. As DNA, the CDR3 is TGTGCCAGCAGTTCCCCGGGACGGGGTGACATTCAGTACTTC. Its protein is CASSSPGRGDIQYF.

The chain combines TRBV27 with TRBJ2-7; tentatively, D is TRBD2 (5 bases). CDR1 is MNHEY and CDR2 is SMNVEV in the germline V gene (reference sequence). The V gene lost 8 bases and the J gene lost 0 bases, with 11 bases spanning the gap. The CDR3 is 13 amino acids. The CDR3 sequence: CASRGDYSYEQYF. CDR3 bases: TGTGCCAGCCGAGGAGACTACTCCTACGAGCAGTACTTC.

This clonotype was seen at least ten times. The chain carries TRBV29-1 and TRBJ2-7; 10 bases match TRBD1. The germline V gene encodes CDR1 SQVTM and CDR2 ANQGSEA. Trimming removed 8 bases from V and 0 bases from J; junction bases left unmatched: 16. The CDR3 sequence is 17 residues long. For the CDR3, the DNA is TGCAGCTCCCGGGACAGGGGAGTTCTTTTAGGCTCCTACGAGCAGTACTTC. Its protein is CSSRDRGVLLGSYEQYF.

This clonotype was seen ten or more times. V gene TRBV2 combines with J gene TRBJ2-3; TRBD2 aligns across 8 bases. The J segment lost 8 bases and the V segment lost 6 bases, leaving 4 bases of the junction unmatched. Per germline, CDR1 SNHLY and CDR2 FYNNEI. The CDR3 spans 12 residues. DNA of the CDR3: TGTGCCAGCAGCTCTACTAGCGGTACGCAGTATTTT. This translates into CASSSTSGTQYF.

The chain joins TRBV7-2 to TRBJ1-6; 7 nucleotides agree with TRBD1. Trimming cost V 6 bases and J 11 bases; bases outside gene matches: 7. CDR3 length: 13 residues. The germline V gene encodes CDR1 SGHTA and CDR2 FQGNSA. The DNA for the CDR3 is TGTGCCAGCAGGCCAGACAGGGTGACACCCCTCCACTTT. Translating gives CASRPDRVTPLHF.

This clonotype is a singleton in its sample. The rearrangement joins TRBV7-2 to TRBJ2-3; D unresolved. V was shortened by 7 bases and J by 4 bases, with 12 bases between the two germline ends. The CDR3 totals 13 residues. CDR1 is SGHTA and CDR2 is FQGNSA in the germline V gene. The CDR3 here is CASNFQLADTQYF. CDR3 nucleotides: TGTGCCAGCAACTTCCAACTGGCAGATACGCAGTATTTT.

To note about this clonotype: A single base separates this from a much larger clone, so it may be a read error. The V and J genes are TRBV7-9 and TRBJ2-7, with D perhaps TRBD1 (6 bases). Germline V gives CDR1 SEHNR, CDR2 FQNEAQ (reference sequence). The CDR3 totals 14 residues. Deletions cut 5 bases from V and 12 bases from J, with 23 bases between. CDR3 loop: CASSNPGTQETRYF. DNA for the CDR3: TGTGCCAGCAGCAACCCCGGGACACAAGAGACCCGGTACTTC. Full variable domain (outside the CDR3, taken from reference TRBV7-9 and TRBJ2-7): DTGVSQNPRHKITKRGQNVTFRCDPISEHNRLYWYRQTLGQGPEFLTYFQNEAQLEKSRLLSDRFSAERPKGSFSTLEIQRTEQGDSAMYLCASSNPGTQETRYFGPGTRLTVT.

The chain couples TRBV30 to TRBJ2-1; perhaps TRBD2 as D (7 bases). Germline V gene data show CDR1 as GTSNPN and CDR2 as SVGIG (reference sequence). V was clipped by 2 bases and J by 2 bases, with 10 bases between them. This CDR3 is built from 14 residues. Here the CDR3 DNA reads TGTGCCTGGAGTAACGGGGGGCCCTACAATGAGCAGTTCTTC. Translated: CAWSNGGPYNEQFF.

The chain employs TRBV20-1 and TRBJ2-5; TRBD2 might be the D (6 bases). The V and J ends lost 1 base and 7 bases respectively, with 7 bases between them. The CDR3 length is 11 residues. Germline loops: CDR1 DFQATT, CDR2 SNEGSKA (reference sequence). CDR3 nucleotide sequence: TGCAGTGCTAGAGTGGGGGGGACCCAGTACTTC. The encoded protein is CSARVGGTQYF.

Only a few counts were recorded for this clonotype. This sequence joins TRBV20-1 and TRBJ1-6, with D perhaps TRBD1 (6 bases). V was trimmed by 0 bases and J by 8 bases, leaving 17 bases between them. Per the germline V gene, CDR1 is DFQATT and CDR2 is SNEGSKA (reference sequence). The length of the CDR3 is 16 residues. CDR3 in amino acids: CSARDSTGRQYSPLHF. The CDR3 DNA sequence: TGCAGTGCTAGAGATTCGACAGGCAGGCAATATTCACCCCTCCACTTT.

The chain joins TRBV29-1 to TRBJ1-1, with D hard to call. CDR3 length: 10 amino acids. The ends were cut back, 4 bases at V and 7 bases at J, with 7 bases in the middle. CDR1 SQVTM and CDR2 ANQGSEA come from the germline V gene. CDR3 loop: CSVGQFEAFF. CDR3 DNA sequence: TGCAGCGTTGGGCAGTTTGAAGCTTTCTTT.

This clonotype turned up a few times. The chain carries TRBV10-3 and TRBJ2-7; possible D gene TRBD1, 6 bases. Germline assignment: CDR1 ENHRY and CDR2 SYGVKD. The CDR3 sequence is 12 residues long. In DNA, the CDR3 is TGTGTCACCCGGGACACAGACTACGAGCAGTACTTC. This translates into CVTRDTDYEQYF.

The chain has TRBV30 and TRBJ2-1; TRBD1 matches 8 bases. CDR3 length equals 14 residues. V shed 0 bases and J 8 bases; nucleotides not matched to a gene: 6. CDR1 is GTSNPN, CDR2 SVGIG, per germline (reference sequence). The CDR3 coding sequence is TGTGCCTGGAGTGTAGGGGCAGGGGGCTATGAGCAGTTCTTC. Its translation is CAWSVGAGGYEQFF.

V gene TRBV7-2 combines with J gene TRBJ2-4, with D unclear. Trimming left V 0 bases short and J 6 bases short, with 6 bases between. The CDR3 runs 13 residues. The germline CDR1 and CDR2 sequences are SGHTA and FQGNSA. CDR3 sequence: CASSLAPRNIQYF. The CDR3 DNA sequence: TGTGCCAGCAGCTTAGCGCCTCGAAACATTCAGTACTTC.